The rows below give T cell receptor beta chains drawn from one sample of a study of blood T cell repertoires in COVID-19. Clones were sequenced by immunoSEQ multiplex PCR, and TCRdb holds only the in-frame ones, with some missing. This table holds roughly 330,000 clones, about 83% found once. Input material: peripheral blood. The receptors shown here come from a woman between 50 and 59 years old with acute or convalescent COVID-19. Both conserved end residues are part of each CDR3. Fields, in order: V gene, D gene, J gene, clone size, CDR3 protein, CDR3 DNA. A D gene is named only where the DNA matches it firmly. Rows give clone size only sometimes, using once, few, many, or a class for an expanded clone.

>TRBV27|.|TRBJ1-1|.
CASSFKLGAEAFF
TGTGCCAGCAGTTTTAAGTTAGGGGCTGAAGCTTTCTTT
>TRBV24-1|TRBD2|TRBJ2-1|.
CATSGLAGDSSYNEQFF
TGTGCCACCAGTGGTCTAGCGGGCGACAGCTCCTACAATGAGCAGTTCTTC
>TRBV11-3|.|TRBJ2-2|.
CASRTEASTGELFF
TGTGCCAGCAGGACCGAGGCCAGCACCGGGGAGCTGTTTTTT
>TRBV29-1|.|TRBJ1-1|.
CSVDEASTEAFF
TGCAGCGTTGACGAAGCGAGCACTGAAGCTTTCTTT
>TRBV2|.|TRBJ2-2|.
CASSEEAKGTGELFF
TGTGCCAGCAGTGAGGAGGCCAAGGGCACCGGGGAGCTGTTTTTT
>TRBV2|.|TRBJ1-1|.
CASSPLRGQNTEAFF
TGTGCCAGCAGTCCTCTCCGGGGACAGAACACTGAAGCTTTCTTT
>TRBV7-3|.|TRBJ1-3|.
CASSLLGLQGGNTIYF
TGTGCCAGCAGCTTACTCGGCCTCCAGGGCGGAAACACCATATATTTT
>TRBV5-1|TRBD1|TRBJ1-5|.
CASSSGQGGGDQPQHF
TGCGCCAGCAGCTCTGGACAGGGAGGGGGGGATCAGCCCCAGCATTTT
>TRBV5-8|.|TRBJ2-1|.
CASSFAGRGYNEQFF
TGTGCCAGCAGCTTCGCAGGAAGGGGGTATAATGAGCAGTTCTTC
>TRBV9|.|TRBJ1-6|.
CASGAGEYNSPLHF
TGTGCCAGCGGGGCAGGGGAGTATAATTCACCCCTCCACTTT
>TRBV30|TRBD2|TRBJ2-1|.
CAWRIAGGQSEQFF
TGTGCCTGGCGAATAGCGGGAGGGCAGAGTGAGCAGTTCTTC
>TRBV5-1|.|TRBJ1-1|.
CASSWRGNTEAFF
TGCGCCAGCAGCTGGAGAGGAAACACTGAAGCTTTCTTT
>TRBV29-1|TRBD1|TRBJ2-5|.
CSVEGQGGETQYF
TGCAGCGTAGAAGGACAGGGCGGCGAGACCCAGTACTTC
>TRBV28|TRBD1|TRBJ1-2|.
CASSFYVQGAGYTF
TGTGCCAGCAGTTTTTACGTCCAGGGGGCGGGCTACACCTTC
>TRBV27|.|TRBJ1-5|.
CASSSSAGNQPQHF
TGTGCCAGCAGTTCAAGCGCCGGCAATCAGCCCCAGCATTTT
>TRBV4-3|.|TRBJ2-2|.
CASSQAGLVNTGELFF
TGCGCCAGCAGCCAAGCCGGGTTAGTAAACACCGGGGAGCTGTTTTTT
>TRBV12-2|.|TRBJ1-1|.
CASRKRGDVDTEAFF
TGTGCAAGTCGCAAACGGGGGGACGTTGACACTGAAGCTTTCTTT
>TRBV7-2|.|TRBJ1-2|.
CASSLGGGVEGYTF
TGTGCCAGCAGCTTAGGGGGCGGGGTGGAAGGCTACACCTTC
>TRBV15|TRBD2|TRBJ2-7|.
CATSRWTRRDEQYF
TGTGCCACCAGCAGGTGGACTAGGAGGGACGAGCAGTACTTC
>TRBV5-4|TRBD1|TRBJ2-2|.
CASSLGAGDRTGELFF
TGTGCCAGCAGCTTGGGGGCAGGGGACAGAACCGGGGAGCTGTTTTTT
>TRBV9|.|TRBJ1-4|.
CASSQVSAGYEKLFF
TGTGCCAGCAGCCAAGTTTCCGCAGGGTATGAAAAACTGTTTTTT
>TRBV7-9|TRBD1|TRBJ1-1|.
CASSVTGQQNTEAFF
TGTGCCAGCAGCGTAACGGGACAGCAGAACACTGAAGCTTTCTTT
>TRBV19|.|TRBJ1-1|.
CASSISPRYTEAFF
TGTGCCAGTAGTATATCCCCCCGGTACACTGAAGCTTTCTTT
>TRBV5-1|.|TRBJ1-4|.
CASSLGQGLLGEKLFF
TGCGCCAGCAGCCTGGGTCAGGGACTTCTGGGGGAAAAACTGTTTTTT
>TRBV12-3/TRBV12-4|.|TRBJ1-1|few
CASRGQMNTEAFF
TGTGCCAGCAGGGGGCAGATGAACACTGAAGCTTTCTTT
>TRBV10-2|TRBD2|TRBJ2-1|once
CASSFLAGGPDEQFF
TGCGCCAGCAGTTTTCTAGCGGGGGGGCCAGATGAGCAGTTCTTC
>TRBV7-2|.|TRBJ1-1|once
CASSYHVGGGNTEAFF
TGTGCCAGCAGCTACCACGTTGGGGGCGGGAACACTGAAGCTTTCTTT
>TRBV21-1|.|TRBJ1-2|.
CASSKDINEKRTGKNYGYTF
TGTGCCAGCAGCAAAGATATCAATGAAAAGCGGACAGGGAAAAACTATGGCTACACCTTC
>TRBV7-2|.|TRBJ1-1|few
CASSLQGIENTEAFF
TGTGCCAGCAGCTTACAGGGGATAGAGAACACTGAAGCTTTCTTT
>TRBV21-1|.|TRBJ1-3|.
CASSNGLRTDFIGNTIYF
TGTGCCAGCAGCAATGGGCTAAGGACAGACTTTATTGGAAACACCATATATTTT
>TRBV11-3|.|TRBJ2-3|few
CASSLDPRGDTQYF
TGTGCCAGCAGCTTAGATCCCCGAGGGGATACGCAGTATTTT
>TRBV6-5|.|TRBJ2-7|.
CASSYSGVYSYEQYF
TGTGCCAGCAGTTATTCAGGCGTCTACTCCTACGAGCAGTACTTC
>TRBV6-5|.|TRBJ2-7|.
CASSSSQGLIYEQYF
TGTGCCAGCAGTTCGTCCCAGGGATTGATCTACGAGCAGTACTTC
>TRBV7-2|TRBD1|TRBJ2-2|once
CASSLGTATGELFF
TGTGCCAGCAGCCTGGGGACAGCAACCGGGGAGCTGTTTTTT
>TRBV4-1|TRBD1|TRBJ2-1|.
CASSFRTGGNNEQFF
TGCGCCAGCAGCTTTAGGACAGGGGGCAACAATGAGCAGTTCTTC